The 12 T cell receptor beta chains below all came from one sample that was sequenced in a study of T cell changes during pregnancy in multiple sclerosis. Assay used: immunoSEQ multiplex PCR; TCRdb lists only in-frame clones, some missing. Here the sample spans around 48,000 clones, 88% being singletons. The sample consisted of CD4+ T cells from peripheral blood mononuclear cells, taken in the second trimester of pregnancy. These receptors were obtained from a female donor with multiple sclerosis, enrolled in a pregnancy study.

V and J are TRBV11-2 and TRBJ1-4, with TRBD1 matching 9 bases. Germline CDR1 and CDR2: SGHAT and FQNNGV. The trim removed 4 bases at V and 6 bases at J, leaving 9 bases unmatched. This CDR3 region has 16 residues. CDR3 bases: TGTGCCAGCAGCTATAATCCGGGACAGGGTTATGAAAAACTGTTTTTT. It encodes CASSYNPGQGYEKLFF.

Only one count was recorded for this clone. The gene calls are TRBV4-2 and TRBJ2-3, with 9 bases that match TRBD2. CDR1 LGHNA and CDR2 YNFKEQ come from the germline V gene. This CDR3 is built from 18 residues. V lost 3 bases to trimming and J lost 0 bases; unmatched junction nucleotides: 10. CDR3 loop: CASSHPTSGITSTDTQYF. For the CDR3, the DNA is TGTGCCAGCAGCCACCCGACTAGCGGAATAACTAGCACAGATACGCAGTATTTT.

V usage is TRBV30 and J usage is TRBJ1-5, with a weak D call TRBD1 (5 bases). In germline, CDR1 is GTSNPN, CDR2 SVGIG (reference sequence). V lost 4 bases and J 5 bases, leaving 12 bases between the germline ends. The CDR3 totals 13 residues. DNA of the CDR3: TGTGCCTGGACTTGGGGGGTTGATCAGCCCCAGCATTTT. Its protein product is CAWTWGVDQPQHF.

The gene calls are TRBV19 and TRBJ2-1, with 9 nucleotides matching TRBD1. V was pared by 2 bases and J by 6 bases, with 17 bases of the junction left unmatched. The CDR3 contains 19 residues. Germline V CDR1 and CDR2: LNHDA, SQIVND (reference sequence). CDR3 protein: CASSIPPRWRDRVPNEQFF. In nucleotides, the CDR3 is TGTGCCAGTAGTATACCCCCCCGGTGGCGGGACAGGGTCCCCAATGAGCAGTTCTTC.

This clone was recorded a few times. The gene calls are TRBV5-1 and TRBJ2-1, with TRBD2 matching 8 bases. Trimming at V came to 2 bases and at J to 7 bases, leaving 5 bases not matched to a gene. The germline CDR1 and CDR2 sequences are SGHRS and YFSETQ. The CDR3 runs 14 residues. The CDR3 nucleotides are TGCGCCAGCAGCTTAAGCGGGAGAGTGAATGAGCAGTTCTTC. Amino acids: CASSLSGRVNEQFF.

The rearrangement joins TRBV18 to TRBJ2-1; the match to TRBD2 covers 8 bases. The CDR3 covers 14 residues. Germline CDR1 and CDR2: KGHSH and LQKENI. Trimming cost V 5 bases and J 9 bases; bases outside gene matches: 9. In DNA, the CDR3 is TGTGCCAGCTCAGGGGGACTAGTAAAGGGTGAGCAGTTCTTC. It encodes CASSGGLVKGEQFF.

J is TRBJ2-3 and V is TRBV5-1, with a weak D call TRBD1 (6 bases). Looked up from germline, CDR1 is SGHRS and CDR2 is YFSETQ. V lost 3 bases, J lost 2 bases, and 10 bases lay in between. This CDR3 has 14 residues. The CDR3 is CASSSNRVTDTQYF. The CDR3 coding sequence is TGCGCCAGCAGCTCGAACAGGGTCACAGATACGCAGTATTTT.

The CDR3 nucleotides are TGTGCCAGCAGTCCCGGGGTCTCCTACGAGCAGTACTTC. Translated: CASSPGVSYEQYF. This rearrangement joins TRBV2 to TRBJ2-7, with TRBD2 as a possible D gene (5 bases). The germline gives CDR1 SNHLY, CDR2 FYNNEI. The CDR3 extends over 13 amino acids. The V end lost 5 bases, the J end lost 0 bases, and 8 bases lay between the germline ends.

The CDR3 nucleotides are TGTGCCAGCAGTTACGGGGACTCAGGCTACACCTTC. This translates into CASSYGDSGYTF. The rearrangement uses TRBV6-5 and TRBJ1-2; D possibly corresponds to TRBD1 (5 bases). The CDR3 is 12 amino acids. Germline CDR1 is MNHEY and CDR2 is SVGAGI. Between the trimmed V and J ends, which lost 2 bases and 8 bases, there was a span of 9 bases.

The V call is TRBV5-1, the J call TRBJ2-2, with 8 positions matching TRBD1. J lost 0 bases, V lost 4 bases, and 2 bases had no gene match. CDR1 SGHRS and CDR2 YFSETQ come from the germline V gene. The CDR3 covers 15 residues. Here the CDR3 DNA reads TGCGCCAGCAGCACGGACAGGGCGAACACCGGGGAGCTGTTTTTT. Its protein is CASSTDRANTGELFF.

The CDR3 sequence is CASSPPNRGTGELFF. CDR3 sequence (DNA): TGTGCCAGCTCACCACCAAACAGGGGCACCGGGGAGCTGTTTTTT. The chain uses TRBV18 and TRBJ2-2, with 7 positions matching TRBD1. The CDR3 loop spans 15 amino acids. CDR1 KGHSH and CDR2 LQKENI come from the germline V gene. Germline trimming cut 0 bases from V and 4 bases from J; bases unmatched to any gene: 2.

CDR3 in amino acids: CASSSGRGGTNEQFF. CDR3 coding DNA: TGTGCCAGCAGTTCTGGGCGCGGGGGGACCAATGAGCAGTTCTTC. V gene TRBV28 combines with J gene TRBJ2-1; TRBD2 matches at 8 bases. V gave up 4 bases and J gave up 6 bases; unmatched junction bases: 8. Germline V gene data show CDR1 as MDHEN and CDR2 as SYDVKM. The CDR3 extends over 15 amino acids.